This T cell receptor (beta chain) was sequenced during a study of post-analysis software for immune sequencing data. The library was made from cDNA and included unique molecular identifiers. TCRdb itself ran the PCR reads through MiXCR, one entry per CDR3 protein. The repertoire consists of more than 450,000 distinct CDR3 sequences, with roughly 34% occurring once and the leading ten covering approximately 5.4%. Concerning this clonotype: Its antigen is unidentified.

Points from the study as a whole: Four or five TRBV segments were significantly more frequent in patients than in controls. TRBV5-6, TRBV5-1 and TRBV20-1 were among these segments.

Germline values: CDR1 DFQATT, CDR2 SNEGSKA (reference sequence). V was shortened by 6 bases and J by 3 bases, with 14 bases between the two germline ends. The CDR3 contains 13 residues. The source is a girl aged 2 to 17 with multiple sclerosis. The chain employs TRBV20-1 and TRBJ1-2; D uncertain. The sample comprised blood. The CDR3 reads CSAPDEPDYGYTF. The DNA of the CDR3 is TGCAGTGCCCCGGATGAACCGGACTATGGCTACACCTTC.